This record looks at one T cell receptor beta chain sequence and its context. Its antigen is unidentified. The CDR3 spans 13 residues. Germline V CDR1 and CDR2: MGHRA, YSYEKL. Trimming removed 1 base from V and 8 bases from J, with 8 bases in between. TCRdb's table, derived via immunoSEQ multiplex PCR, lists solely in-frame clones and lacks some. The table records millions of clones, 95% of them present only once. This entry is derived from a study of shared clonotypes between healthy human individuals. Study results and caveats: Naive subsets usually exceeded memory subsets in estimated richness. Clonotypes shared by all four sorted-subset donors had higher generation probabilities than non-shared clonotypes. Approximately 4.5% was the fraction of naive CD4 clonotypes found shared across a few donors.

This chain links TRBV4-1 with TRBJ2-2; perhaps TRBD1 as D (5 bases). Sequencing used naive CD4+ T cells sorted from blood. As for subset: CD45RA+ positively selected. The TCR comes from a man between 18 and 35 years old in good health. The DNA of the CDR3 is TGCGCCAGCAGCCAAGCCCAGGGAGGGGAGCTGTTTTTT. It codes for CASSQAQGGELFF.